These T cell receptor beta chains were read from a single sample in a study of a mutant IDH1 vaccine in newly diagnosed glioma. Method: immunoSEQ multiplex PCR; TCRdb's copy keeps in-frame clones and lacks some. The sample has about 53,000 clones, roughly 82% seen once. Antigens for these TCRs are unknown. The sequencing used PBMCs, collected from a glioma patient whose treatment included an IDH1 peptide vaccine. The receptor source for this set is a woman aged 18-29 years with glioma. Some clones in this sample may be carry-over from other donors' samples. Each CDR3 is given with its conserved first and last residue. The order of the fields is J gene, clone size, V gene, D gene, CDR3 protein, CDR3 DNA. D genes are given only for firm matches. A row's size may be missing; if present it is once, few, many or a size class.

TRBJ1-5 | NA | TRBV5-6 | NA | CASSLASEWDQPQHF | TGTGCCAGCAGCTTAGCGTCTGAGTGGGATCAGCCCCAGCATTTT
TRBJ1-1 | NA | TRBV6-1 | NA | CASTFSSRANTEAFF | TGTGCCAGCACCTTTAGCTCCAGGGCAAACACTGAAGCTTTCTTT
TRBJ1-2 | NA | TRBV19 | NA | CASSYDKGPNYGYTF | TGTGCCAGTTCGTACGATAAGGGACCTAACTATGGCTACACCTTC
TRBJ1-1 | NA | TRBV29-1 | NA | CSVEEGPAFF | TGCAGCGTTGAAGAGGGGCCGGCTTTCTTT
TRBJ2-5 | NA | TRBV27 | NA | CASSLQLAGQETQYF | TGTGCCAGCAGCCTGCAACTGGCGGGGCAAGAGACCCAGTACTTC
TRBJ1-3 | NA | TRBV6-5 | NA | CASSPAGQGYTIYF | TGTGCCAGCAGTCCCGCCGGGCAGGGCTACACCATATATTTT
TRBJ1-2 | NA | TRBV6-5 | TRBD1 | CASGLTGVEGYTF | TGTGCCAGCGGACTGACAGGGGTGGAAGGCTACACCTTC
TRBJ2-1 | NA | TRBV29-1 | NA | CSVGFRYNEQFF | TGCAGCGTTGGGTTCAGGTACAATGAGCAGTTCTTC
TRBJ2-7 | NA | TRBV30 | NA | CAFRARYEQYF | TGTGCCTTCCGGGCCCGCTACGAGCAGTACTTC
TRBJ2-3 | NA | TRBV5-4 | NA | CASSLPAGDTQYF | TGTGCCAGCAGCCTCCCAGCCGGAGATACGCAGTATTTT
TRBJ2-7 | NA | TRBV5-8 | NA | CASSTLGNYEQYF | TGTGCCAGCAGCACCCTGGGGAATTACGAGCAGTACTTC
TRBJ2-7 | NA | TRBV2 | NA | CASSELGVGEQYF | TGTGCCAGCAGTGAACTCGGCGTTGGCGAGCAGTACTTC
TRBJ1-1 | NA | TRBV10-1 | NA | CASSEDVTEAFF | TGCGCCAGCAGTGAAGACGTCACTGAAGCTTTCTTT
TRBJ1-2 | once | TRBV5-4 | TRBD1 | CASSLVAGGYYGYTF | TGTGCCAGCAGCTTGGTGGCAGGGGGGTACTATGGCTACACCTTC
TRBJ2-7 | NA | TRBV5-1 | NA | CASSLATGLLRYEQYF | TGCGCCAGCAGCTTGGCGACGGGACTCCTGAGGTACGAGCAGTACTTC
TRBJ1-6 | NA | TRBV4-2 | TRBD1 | CASSPGIGQGSSPLHF | TGTGCCAGCAGCCCGGGGATCGGACAGGGAAGTTCACCCCTCCACTTT
TRBJ2-3 | NA | TRBV30 | NA | CAWDRNKDTQYF | TGTGCCTGGGACAGGAATAAAGATACGCAGTATTTT
TRBJ2-7 | NA | TRBV2 | TRBD2 | CARGLEGEQYF | TGTGCCAGAGGACTAGAGGGCGAGCAGTACTTC
TRBJ1-3 | NA | TRBV4-1 | TRBD1 | CASSQAGGTGNLRNTIYF | TGCGCCAGCAGCCAAGCTGGGGGGACAGGGAATTTGAGGAACACCATATATTTT
TRBJ2-7 | NA | TRBV6-5 | NA | CASSSARDLGHEQYF | TGTGCCAGCAGTTCAGCCCGGGACCTTGGCCACGAGCAGTACTTC
TRBJ1-2 | NA | TRBV6-1 | TRBD1 | CASSEWGATGAYGYTF | TGTGCCAGCAGTGAATGGGGTGCGACAGGGGCCTATGGCTACACCTTC
TRBJ2-7 | NA | TRBV5-1 | NA | CASSLVGGSTYEQYF | TGCGCCAGCAGCTTAGTTGGGGGATCCACCTACGAGCAGTACTTC
TRBJ2-5 | once | TRBV7-9 | NA | CASSFGQTQETQYF | TGTGCCAGCAGCTTCGGGCAGACCCAAGAGACCCAGTACTTC
TRBJ2-2 | NA | TRBV7-2 | TRBD2 | CASSFSGVSTGELFF | TGTGCCAGCAGCTTTAGCGGGGTGTCCACCGGGGAGCTGTTTTTT
TRBJ1-1 | once | TRBV21-1 | NA | CASRNAQGDTEAFF | TGTGCCAGCAGAAACGCTCAGGGGGACACTGAAGCTTTCTTT
TRBJ2-5 | NA | TRBV2 | NA | CASGRTDTQETQYF | TGTGCCAGCGGTAGGACAGACACACAAGAGACCCAGTACTTC
TRBJ2-7 | NA | TRBV2 | TRBD1 | CASRRDRAYEQYF | TGTGCCAGCCGAAGGGACAGGGCCTACGAGCAGTACTTC
TRBJ1-3 | NA | TRBV5-1 | NA | CASSLGYRASGNTIYF | TGCGCCAGCAGCTTGGGTTACAGGGCCTCTGGAAACACCATATATTTT
TRBJ2-3 | once | TRBV9 | NA | CASSQPTAADTQYF | TGTGCCAGCAGCCAGCCCACGGCTGCAGATACGCAGTATTTT
TRBJ2-6 | NA | TRBV4-3 | NA | CASSSNPGTTTGANVLTF | TGCGCCAGCAGCTCGAACCCCGGGACCACGACCGGGGCCAACGTCCTGACTTTC
TRBJ1-3 | NA | TRBV30 | NA | CAWSGGLYSGNTIYF | TGTGCCTGGAGTGGGGGGCTCTACTCTGGAAACACCATATATTTT
TRBJ2-1 | NA | TRBV9 | TRBD1 | CASSARDRVTDEQFF | TGTGCCAGCAGCGCCCGGGACAGGGTCACGGATGAGCAGTTCTTC
TRBJ1-2 | NA | TRBV19 | NA | CASSVTPGGRYGYTF | TGTGCCAGTAGTGTCACCCCCGGCGGGCGCTATGGCTACACCTTC
TRBJ1-3 | NA | TRBV6-5 | NA | CASSYSLTRRRNTIYF | TGTGCCAGCAGTTACTCTTTGACCAGACGGAGAAACACCATATATTTT
TRBJ1-1 | NA | TRBV5-1 | NA | CASSLDGTLNTEAFF | TGCGCCAGCAGCTTGGATGGGACTTTGAACACTGAAGCTTTCTTT
TRBJ2-7 | once | TRBV4-1 | TRBD2 | CASSQDPPGGAEQYF | TGCGCCAGCAGCCAAGACCCACCGGGGGGGGCCGAGCAGTACTTC
TRBJ1-6 | NA | TRBV7-2 | NA | CASSLKVLNSPLHF | TGTGCCAGCAGCTTAAAGGTGCTTAATTCACCCCTCCACTTT
TRBJ1-5 | NA | TRBV30 | NA | CAWSVRSERSQPQHF | TGTGCCTGGAGTGTACGTTCAGAACGGAGTCAGCCCCAGCATTTT
TRBJ1-1 | few | TRBV6-5 | NA | CASSHGNEAFF | TGTGCCAGCAGTCACGGGAATGAAGCTTTCTTT
TRBJ2-7 | NA | TRBV2 | TRBD2 | CASGTGLLTYEQYF | TGTGCCAGCGGTACGGGACTACTTACCTACGAGCAGTACTTC